These T cell receptor beta chains were read from a single sample in a study of blood T cell repertoires in COVID-19. Libraries were prepared by immunoSEQ multiplex PCR; TCRdb keeps only in-frame clonotypes and omits some of them. The table lists about 170,000 clones, roughly 88% of them singletons. The sample taken for sequencing was peripheral blood. These receptors came from a man between 18 and 35 years old with COVID-19, enrolled during active disease. The CDR3 runs from the conserved cysteine through the conserved F or W. Each record gives: V gene, clone size, D gene, J gene, CDR3 protein, CDR3 DNA. The D gene is left open where the match is weak. Size values are once, few and many counts, or a class for expanded clones, and some rows have none.

V gene: TRBV11-2
clone size: .
D gene: .
J gene: TRBJ2-3
CDR3 protein: CASSSFRAADTQYF
CDR3 DNA: TGTGCCAGCAGCTCCTTCAGGGCCGCAGATACGCAGTATTTT

V gene: TRBV27
clone size: .
D gene: .
J gene: TRBJ2-7
CDR3 protein: CASSFSVGYEQYF
CDR3 DNA: TGTGCCAGCAGTTTTTCGGTCGGGTACGAGCAGTACTTC

V gene: TRBV19
clone size: .
D gene: .
J gene: TRBJ2-7
CDR3 protein: CASSIGGDNEQYF
CDR3 DNA: TGTGCCAGTAGTATAGGGGGAGATAACGAGCAGTACTTC

V gene: TRBV29-1
clone size: .
D gene: TRBD1
J gene: TRBJ1-2
CDR3 protein: CSVEVQGRGGYTF
CDR3 DNA: TGCAGCGTTGAAGTACAGGGGCGCGGTGGCTACACCTTC

V gene: TRBV29-1
clone size: .
D gene: .
J gene: TRBJ1-3
CDR3 protein: CSVEVTGSGNTIYF
CDR3 DNA: TGCAGCGTTGAAGTTACGGGGTCTGGAAACACCATATATTTT

V gene: TRBV5-1
clone size: once
D gene: TRBD2
J gene: TRBJ2-7
CDR3 protein: CASRGTSGSRAYEQYF
CDR3 DNA: TGCGCCAGCCGGGGGACTAGCGGGAGTAGGGCCTACGAGCAGTACTTC

V gene: TRBV15
clone size: .
D gene: TRBD2
J gene: TRBJ2-1
CDR3 protein: CATGPGLAGGGQFF
CDR3 DNA: TGTGCCACCGGTCCGGGACTAGCGGGAGGAGGGCAGTTCTTC

V gene: TRBV6-2/TRBV6-3
clone size: .
D gene: TRBD2
J gene: TRBJ2-2
CDR3 protein: CASSTLAGVGTGELFF
CDR3 DNA: TGTGCCAGCAGTACTCTAGCGGGAGTAGGAACCGGGGAGCTGTTTTTT

V gene: TRBV29-1
clone size: few
D gene: .
J gene: TRBJ1-2
CDR3 protein: CSVYLQGFPVYGYTF
CDR3 DNA: TGCAGCGTTTACCTACAGGGCTTCCCGGTCTATGGCTACACCTTC

V gene: TRBV4-1
clone size: .
D gene: TRBD1
J gene: TRBJ2-7
CDR3 protein: CASSHLPPGQGFTYEQYF
CDR3 DNA: TGCGCCAGCAGCCACCTCCCGCCGGGACAGGGTTTTACCTACGAGCAGTACTTC

V gene: TRBV6-2/TRBV6-3
clone size: .
D gene: TRBD1
J gene: TRBJ2-7
CDR3 protein: CASSYRPDRLTYEQYF
CDR3 DNA: TGTGCCAGCAGTTACCGCCCGGACAGGTTAACCTACGAGCAGTACTTC

V gene: TRBV7-8
clone size: .
D gene: TRBD1
J gene: TRBJ1-4
CDR3 protein: CASSLVLYRGREKLFF
CDR3 DNA: TGTGCCAGCAGCTTAGTCTTGTACAGGGGGAGGGAAAAACTGTTTTTT

V gene: TRBV9
clone size: .
D gene: .
J gene: TRBJ2-7
CDR3 protein: CASSVRSGVGYEQYF
CDR3 DNA: TGTGCCAGCAGCGTAAGATCGGGAGTTGGGTACGAGCAGTACTTC

V gene: TRBV5-1
clone size: .
D gene: .
J gene: TRBJ1-2
CDR3 protein: CASSLTSNYGYTF
CDR3 DNA: TGCGCCAGCAGCTTGACCAGTAACTATGGCTACACCTTC

V gene: TRBV7-9
clone size: .
D gene: .
J gene: TRBJ2-2
CDR3 protein: CASSPHFTGELFF
CDR3 DNA: TGTGCCAGCAGCCCCCACTTCACCGGGGAGCTGTTTTTT

V gene: TRBV19
clone size: .
D gene: .
J gene: TRBJ2-4
CDR3 protein: CASSTTGLDIQYF
CDR3 DNA: TGTGCCAGTAGTACCACAGGGCTTGACATTCAGTACTTC

V gene: TRBV7-3
clone size: .
D gene: .
J gene: TRBJ2-3
CDR3 protein: CASSLTGDTQYF
CDR3 DNA: TGTGCCAGCAGCTTGACGGGAGATACGCAGTATTTT

V gene: TRBV5-1
clone size: .
D gene: .
J gene: TRBJ1-4
CDR3 protein: CASSLDGQIQNEKLLF
CDR3 DNA: TGCGCCAGCAGCTTAGACGGACAGATACAGAATGAAAAACTGCTTTTT

V gene: TRBV7-6
clone size: .
D gene: TRBD1
J gene: TRBJ1-4
CDR3 protein: CASSARGQPGHTGEKLFF
CDR3 DNA: TGTGCCAGCAGCGCTAGGGGACAGCCGGGACACACTGGAGAAAAACTGTTTTTT

V gene: TRBV3-1/TRBV3-2
clone size: .
D gene: .
J gene: TRBJ2-3
CDR3 protein: CASSQDHLVITGVAGTDTQYF
CDR3 DNA: TGTGCCAGCAGCCAAGACCACTTGGTAATAACCGGGGTCGCAGGCACAGATACGCAGTATTTT

V gene: TRBV27
clone size: .
D gene: .
J gene: TRBJ1-6
CDR3 protein: CASSLDTEYSPLHF
CDR3 DNA: TGTGCCAGCAGTCTGGACACGGAATATTCACCCCTCCACTTT

V gene: TRBV28
clone size: .
D gene: TRBD2
J gene: TRBJ2-1
CDR3 protein: CASSPTSGAWDEQFF
CDR3 DNA: TGTGCCAGCAGTCCGACTAGCGGGGCTTGGGATGAGCAGTTCTTC

V gene: TRBV4-2
clone size: .
D gene: .
J gene: TRBJ2-7
CDR3 protein: CASSQDGAGSLEQYF
CDR3 DNA: TGTGCCAGCAGCCAAGATGGGGCGGGGAGCTTAGAGCAGTACTTC

V gene: TRBV30
clone size: .
D gene: TRBD1
J gene: TRBJ1-2
CDR3 protein: CAWSRTGYEGYTF
CDR3 DNA: TGTGCCTGGAGCAGGACAGGGTACGAGGGCTACACCTTC